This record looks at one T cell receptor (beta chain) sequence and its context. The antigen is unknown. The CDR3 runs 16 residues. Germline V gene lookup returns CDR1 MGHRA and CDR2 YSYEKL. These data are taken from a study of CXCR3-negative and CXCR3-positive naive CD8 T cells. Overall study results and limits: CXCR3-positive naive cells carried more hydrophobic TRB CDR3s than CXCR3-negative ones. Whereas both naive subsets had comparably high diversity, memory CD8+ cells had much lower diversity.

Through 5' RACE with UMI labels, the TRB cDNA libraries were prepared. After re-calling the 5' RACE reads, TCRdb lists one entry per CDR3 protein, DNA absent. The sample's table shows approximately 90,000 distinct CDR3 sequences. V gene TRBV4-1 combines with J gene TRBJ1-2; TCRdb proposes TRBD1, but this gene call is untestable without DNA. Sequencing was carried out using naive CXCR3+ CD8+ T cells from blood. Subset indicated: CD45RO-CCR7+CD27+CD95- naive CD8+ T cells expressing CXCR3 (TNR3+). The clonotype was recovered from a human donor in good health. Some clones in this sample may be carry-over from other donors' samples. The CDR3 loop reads CASSQDREWDSGGYTF.